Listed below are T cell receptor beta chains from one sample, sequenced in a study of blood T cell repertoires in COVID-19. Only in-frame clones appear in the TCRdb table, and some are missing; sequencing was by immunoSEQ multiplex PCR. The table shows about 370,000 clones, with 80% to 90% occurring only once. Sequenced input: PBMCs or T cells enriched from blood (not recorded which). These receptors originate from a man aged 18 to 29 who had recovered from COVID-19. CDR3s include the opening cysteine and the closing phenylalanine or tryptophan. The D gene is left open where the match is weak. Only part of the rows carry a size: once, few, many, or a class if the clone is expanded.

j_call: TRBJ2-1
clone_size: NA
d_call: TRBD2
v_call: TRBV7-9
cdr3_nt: TGTGCCAGCAGCTTAGGCGGGAGGGCCGGGGCCTACAATGAGCAGTTCTTC
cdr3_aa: CASSLGGRAGAYNEQFF

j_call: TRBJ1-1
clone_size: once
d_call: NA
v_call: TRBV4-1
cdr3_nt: TGCGCCAGCAGCCAAGTAATCGGGAACACTGAAGCTTTCTTT
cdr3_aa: CASSQVIGNTEAFF

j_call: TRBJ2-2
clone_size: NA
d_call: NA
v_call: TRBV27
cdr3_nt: TGTGCCAGCAGTTTCCTTGCAGGGGAAGCCGGGGAGCTGTTTTTT
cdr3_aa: CASSFLAGEAGELFF

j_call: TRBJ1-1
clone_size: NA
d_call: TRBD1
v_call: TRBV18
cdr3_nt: TGTGCCAGCTCACCACCGGGGACAGGGACCTTCACGGGACCTGAAGCTTTCTTT
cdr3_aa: CASSPPGTGTFTGPEAFF

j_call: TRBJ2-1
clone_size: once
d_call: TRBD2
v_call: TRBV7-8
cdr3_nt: TGTGCCAGCAGCTTAGCAAAGTTTGGCGGGAGAATCGAGTTCTTC
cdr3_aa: CASSLAKFGGRIEFF

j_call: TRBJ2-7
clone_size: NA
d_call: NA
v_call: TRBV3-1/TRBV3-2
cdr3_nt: TGTGCCAGCAGCCCAACCACCACACCTTGGGGAGAGGGTTACGAGCAGTACTTC
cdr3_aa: CASSPTTTPWGEGYEQYF

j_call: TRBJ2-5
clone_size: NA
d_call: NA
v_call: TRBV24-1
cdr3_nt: TGTGCCACCAGTGATTCGGGGTCTCAAGAGACCCAGTACTTC
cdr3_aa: CATSDSGSQETQYF

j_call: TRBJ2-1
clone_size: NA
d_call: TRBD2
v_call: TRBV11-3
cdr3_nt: TGTGCCAGCAGCTTACGGCGGGAGCCCGGCAATGAGCAGTTCTTC
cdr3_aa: CASSLRREPGNEQFF

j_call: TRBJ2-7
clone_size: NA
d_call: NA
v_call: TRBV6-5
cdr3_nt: TGTGCCAGCAGTTACAGGACTGCGTTTGGCGAGCAGTACTTC
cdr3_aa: CASSYRTAFGEQYF

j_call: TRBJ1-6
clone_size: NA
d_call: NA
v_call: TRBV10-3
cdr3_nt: TGTGCCATCGCCGAGTATTCACCCCTCCACTTT
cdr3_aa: CAIAEYSPLHF

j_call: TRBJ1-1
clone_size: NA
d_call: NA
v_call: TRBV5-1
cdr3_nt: TGCGCCAGCAGCTTGGGAGCGAACACTGAAGCTTTCTTT
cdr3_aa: CASSLGANTEAFF

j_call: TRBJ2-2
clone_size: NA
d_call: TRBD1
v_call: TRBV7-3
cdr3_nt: TGTGCCAGCAGCTCCTCGGGACAGGCCACCGGGGAGCTGTTTTTT
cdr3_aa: CASSSSGQATGELFF

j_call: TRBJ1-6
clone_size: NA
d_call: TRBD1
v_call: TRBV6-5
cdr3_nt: TGTGCCAGCAGAGTAGGTGACAGGGCACCCCTCCACTTT
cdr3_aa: CASRVGDRAPLHF

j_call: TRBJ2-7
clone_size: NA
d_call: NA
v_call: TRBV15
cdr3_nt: TGTGCCACCAGCGACCAGACTGGTTACGAGCAGTACTTC
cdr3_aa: CATSDQTGYEQYF

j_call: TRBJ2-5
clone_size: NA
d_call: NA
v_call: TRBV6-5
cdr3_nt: TGTGCCAGCAGTTACTCGATCCCCGCTGGGGGGGAGACCCAGTACTTC
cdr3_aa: CASSYSIPAGGETQYF

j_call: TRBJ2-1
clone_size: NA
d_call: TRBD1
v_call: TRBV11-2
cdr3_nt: TGTGCCAGCAGCCTCGTCAGGGGGAGTGAGCAGTTCTTC
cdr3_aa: CASSLVRGSEQFF

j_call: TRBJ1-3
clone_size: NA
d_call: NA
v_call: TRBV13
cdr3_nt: TGTGCCAGCAGCTTCCAGGCAATGGGAAACACCATATATTTT
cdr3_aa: CASSFQAMGNTIYF

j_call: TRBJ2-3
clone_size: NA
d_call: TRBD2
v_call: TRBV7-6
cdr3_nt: TGTGCCAGCAGCTTTCGACTAGCGGGGAGCACAGATACGCAGTATTTT
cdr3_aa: CASSFRLAGSTDTQYF

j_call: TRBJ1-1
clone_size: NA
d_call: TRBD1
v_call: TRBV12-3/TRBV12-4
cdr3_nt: TGTGCCAGCAGTTCACAGGGGTGGACTGAAGCTTTCTTT
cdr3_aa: CASSSQGWTEAFF

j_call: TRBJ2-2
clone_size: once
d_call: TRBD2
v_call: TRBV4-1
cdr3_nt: TGCGCCAGCAGCCCGGGACTAGCGGGGAACACCGGGGAGCTGTTTTTT
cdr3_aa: CASSPGLAGNTGELFF

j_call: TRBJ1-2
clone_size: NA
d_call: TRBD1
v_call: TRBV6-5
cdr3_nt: TGTGCCAGCAGCTACCTTGGGACAGAGCAGGGCTACACCTTC
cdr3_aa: CASSYLGTEQGYTF

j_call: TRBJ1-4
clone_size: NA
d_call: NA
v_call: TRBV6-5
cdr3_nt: TGTGCCAGCAGTCGGCAGGCAACTAATGAAAAACTGTTTTTT
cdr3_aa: CASSRQATNEKLFF

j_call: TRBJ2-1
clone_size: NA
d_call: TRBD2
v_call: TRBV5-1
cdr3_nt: TGCGCCAGCAGCTTAAGTCCTAGCGGGGCTGACAATGAGCAGTTCTTC
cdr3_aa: CASSLSPSGADNEQFF

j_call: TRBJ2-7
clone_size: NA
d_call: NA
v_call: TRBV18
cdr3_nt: TGTGCCAGCTCAGCAGGGACCTACGAGCAGTACTTC
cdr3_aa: CASSAGTYEQYF

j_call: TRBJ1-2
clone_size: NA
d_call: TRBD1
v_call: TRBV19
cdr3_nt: TGTGCCAGTAGTATCCCCTATCGAACAGGGGGAAGAGGCTACACCTTC
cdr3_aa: CASSIPYRTGGRGYTF

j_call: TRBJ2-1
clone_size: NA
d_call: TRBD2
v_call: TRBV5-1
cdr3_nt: TGCGCCAGCAGCTTGCGCATCGGGACTAGCGGGAGGGGGAACTACAATGAGCAGTTCTTC
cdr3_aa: CASSLRIGTSGRGNYNEQFF